The T cell receptor (beta chain) under discussion was sequenced for a study of T cells in Graves' hyperthyroidism and ophthalmopathy (dated 2019 in TCRdb). Regarding the complete study: Peripheral blood was sampled at the time of initial diagnosis, prior to any treatment. TCR V-J signatures able to tell the groups apart were searched for in a discovery cohort of some 97 patients, of whom more than 40 had Graves' ophthalmopathy and about 60 had stable Graves' hyperthyroidism. Prospective prediction of ophthalmopathy was tested in an independent validation cohort consisting of 18 to 20 hyperthyroidism patients and more than 15 patients who later progressed to ophthalmopathy. The 95 to 100 discovery patients were randomly split 7:3 into training and test sets. The study also compared thyroid tissue and blood T-cell repertoires from more than five Graves' hyperthyroidism patients. After sampling, hyperthyroidism patients received methimazole starting at 30 mg daily, and ophthalmopathy patients received high-dose intravenous methylprednisolone. The paper describes TCR Vbeta CDR3 sequencing of 135 peripheral blood samples, made up of 43 ophthalmopathy patients, some 76 hyperthyroidism patients and about 17 progressor patients.

A patient counted as having stable Graves' hyperthyroidism if no progression to ophthalmopathy occurred over 18 months of follow-up. Hyperthyroidism patients were newly diagnosed, had a disease duration of under 2 months, and were aged 18 to 65 years. Any patient with an uncontrolled infection, another autoimmune disease, pregnancy or lactation was excluded. Diagnoses relied on clinical symptoms, serum thyroxine and TRAb, thyroid ultrasound and orbital computed tomography. PBMCs were isolated from about 10 ml of fresh peripheral blood by Ficoll-Paque density gradient centrifugation. Total RNA was extracted using Trizol reagent, and RNA quality was assessed on an Agilent 2100 Bioanalyzer. Here is what the overall study found, with its caveats: Sample size was not statistically predetermined, and blinding of investigators to group allocation was not performed. During validation, the model predicted progression to ophthalmopathy a median of roughly 7.1 months ahead of onset, with roughly 65% sensitivity and roughly 75% specificity. Most expanded thyroid clonotypes (frequency above 0.001) were also detected in blood, suggesting blood repertoires may reflect thyroid immune responses. Ophthalmopathy was separated from stable hyperthyroidism by a 13 V-J signature model, with over 85% sensitivity and roughly 81% specificity obtained in cross-validation and 80%/75% obtained in testing.

TCR beta CDR3 regions were amplified from RNA transcripts. For the first round of RT-PCR on the TCR CDR3, the HTBI primer set was used together with the Qiagen OneStep RT-PCR kit. The libraries were constructed in a second round of multiplex PCR and then size-selected and purified. The libraries were sequenced on an Illumina HiSeq2000 using paired-end 100 bp reads. In the source study's methods: Raw data were processed with SOAPnuke, discarding reads with adapters, uncalled bases, mean Phred below 15, or no exact constant-primer or identifier match. COPE v1.2.5 was used to merge high-quality paired reads, and clonotypes were defined as unique nucleotide sequences. Clonotypes were aligned to IMGT TRBV, TRBD and TRBJ reference segments using MiTCR v1.1. Analysis was restricted to V-J combinations with a frequency above 0.0001, which covered just over 98% of repertoires. A TCS score was defined as the ratio of F50 (clonal expansion) to E x V (chaos), with BLOSUM62-based TCRdist applied between CDR3 peptides within each V-J. Welch's t-statistics and random forest reduced some 510 V-J features to about 12, which were used in a naive Bayes classifier (R e1071). The public reads were reanalyzed by TCRdb: fastp trimming at Q25, MiXCR alignment, in-frame beta chains only. Identical CDR3 proteins give one entry, which carries the most common genes and DNA. These V and J calls are TCRdb output, not the study's own analysis. The sample table contains 550,000 to 800,000 distinct CDR3 sequences; only one count was recorded for approximately 15% of them. The ten largest account for around a sixth of the sample.

This clonotype was seen many times. Its antigen is not yet known. There are no base qualities to consult, and no much larger clone falls within one base. The sequencing input was blood. The receptor was derived from a man aged 45-60 years with Graves' hyperthyroidism.

The CDR3 corresponds to CASSNTGLRSYEQYF. The base sequence is TGTGCCAGCAGTAACACGGGCCTCAGGAGCTACGAGCAGTACTTC. The chain couples TRBV2 to TRBJ2-7, with the D segment identity uncertain. The CDR3 spans 15 residues, from the cysteine through the phenylalanine. CDR3 DNA only is kept here, 45 bases in frame from base 1. The V end loses 5 bases and the J end loses 3 bases, and a stretch of 17 bases separates them. CDR1 SNHLY and CDR2 FYNNEI are derived from the germline V gene. With all but the CDR3 taken from the reference TRBV2 and TRBJ2-7 genes, the full variable domain is: EPEVTQTPSHQVTQMGQEVILRCVPISNHLYFYWYRQILGQKVEFLVSFYNNEISEKSEIFDDQFSVERPDGSNFTLKIRSTKLEDSAMYFCASSNTGLRSYEQYFGPGTRLTVT.